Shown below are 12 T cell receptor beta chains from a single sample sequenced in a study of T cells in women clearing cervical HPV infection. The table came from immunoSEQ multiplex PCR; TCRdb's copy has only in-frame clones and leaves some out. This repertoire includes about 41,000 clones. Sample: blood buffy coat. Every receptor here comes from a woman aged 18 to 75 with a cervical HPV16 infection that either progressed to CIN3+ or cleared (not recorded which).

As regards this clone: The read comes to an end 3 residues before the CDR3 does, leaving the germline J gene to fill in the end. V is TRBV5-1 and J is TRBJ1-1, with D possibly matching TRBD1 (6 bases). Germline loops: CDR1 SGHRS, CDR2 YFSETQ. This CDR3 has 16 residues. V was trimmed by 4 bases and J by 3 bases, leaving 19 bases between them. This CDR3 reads CASSPYREGLHTEAFF. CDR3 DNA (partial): TGCGCCAGCAGCCCATACAGGGAGGGTTTGCACACTGAA.

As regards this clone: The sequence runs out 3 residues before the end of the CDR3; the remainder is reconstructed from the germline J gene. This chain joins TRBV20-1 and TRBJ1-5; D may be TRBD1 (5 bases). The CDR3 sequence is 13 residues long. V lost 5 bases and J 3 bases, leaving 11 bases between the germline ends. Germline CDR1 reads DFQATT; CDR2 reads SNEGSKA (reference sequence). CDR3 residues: CSAGGGSNQPQHF. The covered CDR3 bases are TGCAGTGCTGGGGGGGGTTCCAATCAGCCC.

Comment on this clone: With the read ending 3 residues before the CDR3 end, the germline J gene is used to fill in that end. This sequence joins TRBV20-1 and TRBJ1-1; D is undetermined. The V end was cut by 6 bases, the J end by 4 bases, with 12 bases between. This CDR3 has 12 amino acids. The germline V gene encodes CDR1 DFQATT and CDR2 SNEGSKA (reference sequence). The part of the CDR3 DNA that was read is TGCAGTGCCGATCGGGTGGGCACTGAA. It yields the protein CSADRVGTE. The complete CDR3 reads CSADRVGTEAFF.

The part of the CDR3 DNA that was read is TGTGCCAGCAGCAATATGTACAGGGCTAGAACCGGGGAG. This translates into CASSNMYRARTGE. The full CDR3 protein reads CASSNMYRARTGELFF. The rearrangement uses TRBV14 and TRBJ2-2, with a tentative D call TRBD1 (6 bases). Sequencing ends 3 residues short of the CDR3 end; the germline J gene provides the rest. Germline assignment: CDR1 SGHDN and CDR2 FVKESK. There are 16 residues in the CDR3. V was clipped by 5 bases and J by 5 bases, with 18 bases between them. The whole variable domain, remainder taken from reference TRBV14 and TRBJ2-2, is EAGVTQFPSHSVIEKGQTVTLRCDPISGHDNLYWYRRVMGKEIKFLLHFVKESKQDESGMPNNRFLAERTGGTYSTLKVQPAELEDSGVYFCASSNMYRARTGELFFGEGSRLTVL.

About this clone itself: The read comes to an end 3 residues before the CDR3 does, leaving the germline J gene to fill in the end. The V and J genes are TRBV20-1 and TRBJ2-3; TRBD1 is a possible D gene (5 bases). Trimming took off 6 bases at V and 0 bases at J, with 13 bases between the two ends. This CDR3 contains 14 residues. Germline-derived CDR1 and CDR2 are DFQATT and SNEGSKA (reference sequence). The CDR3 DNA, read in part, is TGCAGTGCCCAGGGCCAGGGAAGCACAGATACG. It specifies CSAQGQGSTDT. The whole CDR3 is CSAQGQGSTDTQYF.

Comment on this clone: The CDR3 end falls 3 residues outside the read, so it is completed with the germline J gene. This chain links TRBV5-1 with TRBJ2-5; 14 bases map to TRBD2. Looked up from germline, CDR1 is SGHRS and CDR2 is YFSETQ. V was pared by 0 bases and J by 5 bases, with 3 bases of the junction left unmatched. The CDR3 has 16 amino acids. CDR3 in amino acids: CASSLGLAGGPETQYF. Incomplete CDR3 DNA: TGCGCCAGCAGCTTGGGACTAGCGGGGGGGCCGGAGACC. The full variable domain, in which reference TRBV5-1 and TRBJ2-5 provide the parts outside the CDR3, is KAGVTQTPRYLIKTRGQQVTLSCSPISGHRSVSWYQQTPGQGLQFLFEYFSETQRNKGNFPGRFSGRQFSNSRSEMNVSTLELGDSALYLCASSLGLAGGPETQYFGPGTRLLVL.

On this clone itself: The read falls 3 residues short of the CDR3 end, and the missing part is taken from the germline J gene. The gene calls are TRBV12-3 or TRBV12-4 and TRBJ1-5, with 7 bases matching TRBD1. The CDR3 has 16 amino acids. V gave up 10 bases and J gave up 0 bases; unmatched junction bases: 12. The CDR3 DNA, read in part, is TGTGCCACCGTCCCGGGACAGTTCCATAGCAATCAGCCC. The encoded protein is CATVPGQFHSNQP. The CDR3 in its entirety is CATVPGQFHSNQPQHF.

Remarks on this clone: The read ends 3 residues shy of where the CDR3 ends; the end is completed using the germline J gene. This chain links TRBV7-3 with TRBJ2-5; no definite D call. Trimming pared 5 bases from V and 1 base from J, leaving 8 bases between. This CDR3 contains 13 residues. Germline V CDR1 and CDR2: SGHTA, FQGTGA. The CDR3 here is CASSPRVQETQYF. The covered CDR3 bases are TGTGCCAGCAGCCCAAGGGTCCAAGAGACC. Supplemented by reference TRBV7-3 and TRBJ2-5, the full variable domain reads GAGVSQTPSNKVTEKGKYVELRCDPISGHTALYWYRQSLGQGPEFLIYFQGTGAADDSGLPNDRFFAVRPEGSVSTLKIQRTERGDSAVYLCASSPRVQETQYFGPGTRLLVL.

The CDR3 bases that were read are TGCAGTGCTAGAGGCGACAGGGGGAGGGGTTATGGC. Translated: CSARGDRGRGYG. The CDR3 in full is CSARGDRGRGYGYTF. The V and J genes are TRBV20-1 and TRBJ1-2, with 9 bases identical to TRBD1. The sequence runs out 3 residues before the end of the CDR3; the remainder is reconstructed from the germline J gene. With V trimmed by 1 base and J by 5 bases, 8 bases remained unmatched. The CDR3 is 15 amino acids. Germline lookup yields CDR1 DFQATT and CDR2 SNEGSKA (reference sequence).

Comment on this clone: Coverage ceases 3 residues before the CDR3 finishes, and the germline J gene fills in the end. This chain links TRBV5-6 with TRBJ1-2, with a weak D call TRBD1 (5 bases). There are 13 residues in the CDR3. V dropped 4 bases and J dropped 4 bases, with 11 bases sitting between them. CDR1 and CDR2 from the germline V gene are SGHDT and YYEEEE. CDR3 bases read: TGTGCCAGCAGCCGCGCGGGGGGCTATGGC. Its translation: CASSRAGGYG. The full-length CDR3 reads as CASSRAGGYGYTF.

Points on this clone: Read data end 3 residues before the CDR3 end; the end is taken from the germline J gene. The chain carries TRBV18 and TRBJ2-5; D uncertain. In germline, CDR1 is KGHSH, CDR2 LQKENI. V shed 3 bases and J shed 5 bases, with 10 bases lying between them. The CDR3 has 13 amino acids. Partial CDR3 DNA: TGTGCCAGCTCACCCGGGTCTGCGGAGACC. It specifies CASSPGSAET. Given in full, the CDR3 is CASSPGSAETQYF.

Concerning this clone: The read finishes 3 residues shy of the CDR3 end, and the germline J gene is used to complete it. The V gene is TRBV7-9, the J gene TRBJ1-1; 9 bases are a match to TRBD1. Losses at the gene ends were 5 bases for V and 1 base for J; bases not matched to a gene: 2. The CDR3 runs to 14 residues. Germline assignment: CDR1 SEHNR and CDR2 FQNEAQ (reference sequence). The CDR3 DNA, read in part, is TGTGCCAGCAGCCCGGACAGGGGGAACACTGAA. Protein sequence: CASSPDRGNTE. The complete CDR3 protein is CASSPDRGNTEAFF.